The clone carrying this T cell receptor (beta chain) has more than one count but fewer than ten. What it binds is unknown. These data originate in a study of CD8+ T cells in alopecia areata. Looking at the study overall: The study gave treated patients oral tofacitinib at 5 to 10 mg twice daily. Study conclusions and caveats: In lesional scalp, particularly from alopecia totalis/universalis, clonality was higher than in normal scalp.

Once RNA had been extracted, it was reverse transcribed into cDNA to act as the sequencing template. The repertoire was sequenced with immunoSEQ multiplex PCR; TCRdb's copy has only in-frame clones and lacks some. The table shows roughly 140,000 clones, with 45% to 60% occurring only once. The CDR3 covers 17 residues. The germline V and J ends were trimmed by 5 bases and 0 bases, with 19 bases remaining between them. The germline V gene has CDR1 GTSNPN and CDR2 SVGIG (reference sequence). This material consisted of CD4+ T cells sorted from blood, taken at week 0. The clonotype comes from a human donor with alopecia areata. This chain links TRBV30 with TRBJ1-4; tentative D call: TRBD1 (5 bases). The CDR3 sequence: CAWFGTGDSATNEKLFF. Written as DNA, the CDR3 is TGTGCCTGGTTTGGGACGGGGGATTCTGCAACTAATGAAAAACTGTTTTTT.